Following are 17 T cell receptor beta chains from one sample sequenced in a study of OX40 agonist ivuxolimab in advanced cancers. The assay was immunoSEQ multiplex PCR, and TCRdb's table has in-frame clones only and misses some. Of under 150,000 clones in the sample, about 92% were seen once. This material consisted of CD4+ or CD8+ T cells sorted from blood, taken in a trial of the OX40 agonist ivuxolimab. These receptors were taken from an adult with an advanced solid tumor such as melanoma, head and neck, liver or kidney cancer.

The chain combines TRBV9 with TRBJ1-5; D possibly corresponds to TRBD1 (5 bases). CDR1 and CDR2 (germline): SGDLS, YYNGEE. The CDR3 loop spans 14 amino acids. Deletions cut 1 base from V and 6 bases from J, with 11 bases between. CDR3 sequence reads: CASSVSGKSQPQHF. CDR3 DNA: TGTGCCAGCAGCGTATCAGGGAAAAGTCAGCCCCAGCATTTT.

The chain joins TRBV7-6 to TRBJ2-5; perhaps TRBD2 as D (6 bases). CDR1 is SGHVS, CDR2 FNYEAQ, per germline. Trimming stripped 5 bases from V and 2 bases from J, with 18 bases between. This CDR3 has 16 amino acids. This CDR3 reads CASSPPRRATQETQYF. CDR3 nucleotide sequence: TGTGCCAGCAGCCCACCTCGGAGGGCGACACAAGAGACCCAGTACTTC.

The V gene is TRBV7-2, the J gene TRBJ2-7; a weak D match, TRBD1 (5 bases). V was shortened by 1 base and J by 0 bases, with 10 bases between the two germline ends. Germline values: CDR1 SGHTA, CDR2 FQGNSA. This CDR3 has 15 residues. The CDR3 here is CASSLVEQVSYEQYF. The CDR3 nucleotides are TGTGCCAGCAGCTTAGTGGAACAGGTCTCCTACGAGCAGTACTTC.

The rearrangement uses TRBV5-1 and TRBJ1-4, with D possibly being TRBD1 (5 bases). Germline V gene sequence: CDR1 SGHRS, CDR2 YFSETQ. The V and J ends lost 0 bases and 15 bases respectively, with 18 bases between them. This CDR3 has 14 residues. CDR3 residues: CASSLDRPGVGLFF. CDR3 in DNA: TGCGCCAGCAGCTTGGACAGGCCTGGGGTCGGGTTGTTTTTT.

The chain carries TRBV10-3 and TRBJ2-7; 8 bases are a match to TRBD2. Germline V CDR1 and CDR2: ENHRY, SYGVKD. The CDR3 spans 14 residues. Trimming cost V 6 bases and J 0 bases; bases outside gene matches: 4. The CDR3 reads CAIRETSDSYEQYF. The DNA of the CDR3 is TGTGCCATCAGGGAGACTAGCGACTCCTACGAGCAGTACTTC.

As regards this clone: Other DNA sequences in the same sample also yield this CDR3. The rearrangement links TRBV18 to TRBJ1-1; no definite D call. CDR1 and CDR2 (germline): KGHSH, LQKENI. Between the trimmed V and J ends, which lost 2 bases and 1 base, there was a span of 5 bases. The CDR3 runs 13 residues. The CDR3 DNA sequence: TGTGCCAGCTCACCAGGCGGGAACACTGAAGCTTTCTTT. Its protein is CASSPGGNTEAFF.

This chain connects TRBV6-1 to TRBJ2-1; D possibly corresponds to TRBD2 (6 bases). Germline lookup yields CDR1 MNHNS and CDR2 SASEGT. The CDR3 has 12 residues. V lost 11 bases and J 9 bases, leaving 17 bases between the germline ends. CDR3: CAASKGAGEQFF. The CDR3 bases are TGTGCCGCCAGCAAGGGAGCGGGTGAGCAGTTCTTC.

The V gene is TRBV15, the J gene TRBJ2-7; D might be TRBD1 (6 bases). With 0 bases removed from V and 0 bases from J, the gap between germline ends came to 15 bases. The CDR3 runs 17 residues. Germline loops: CDR1 LNHNV, CDR2 YYDKDF (reference sequence). The CDR3 protein is CATSRDRGQYNSYEQYF. The CDR3 DNA sequence: TGTGCCACCAGCAGAGATCGCGGACAGTACAACTCCTACGAGCAGTACTTC.

This chain connects TRBV5-1 to TRBJ2-7, with TRBD2 matching over 7 bases. V lost 0 bases, J lost 2 bases, and 2 bases stayed unmatched. The CDR3 consists of 14 residues. CDR1 is SGHRS and CDR2 is YFSETQ in the germline V gene. The CDR3 DNA is TGCGCCAGCAGCTTGGAGGCGGGAGCCTACGAGCAGTACTTC. Its translation is CASSLEAGAYEQYF.

The DNA for the CDR3 is TGTGCCAGCAGTGTAAGAACTCGCAATCAGCCCCAGCATTTT. Encoded protein: CASSVRTRNQPQHF. J is TRBJ1-5 and V is TRBV2; no definite D call. Between the trimmed V and J ends, which lost 4 bases and 2 bases, there was a span of 9 bases. Germline loops: CDR1 SNHLY, CDR2 FYNNEI. The CDR3 is 14 amino acids. Variable domain in full (rest from reference TRBV2 and TRBJ1-5): EPEVTQTPSHQVTQMGQEVILRCVPISNHLYFYWYRQILGQKVEFLVSFYNNEISEKSEIFDDQFSVERPDGSNFTLKIRSTKLEDSAMYFCASSVRTRNQPQHFGDGTRLSIL.

The V and J genes are TRBV25-1 and TRBJ1-5; 7 bases align to TRBD1. Germline V gene lookup returns CDR1 MGHDK and CDR2 SYGVNS. This CDR3 has 15 amino acids. Trimming at V came to 3 bases and at J to 4 bases, leaving 6 bases not matched to a gene. CDR3 sequence reads: CASSDPRRGNQPQHF. The CDR3 nucleotides read TGTGCCAGCAGTGACCCCCGCAGGGGGAATCAGCCCCAGCATTTT.

V gene TRBV10-3 combines with J gene TRBJ1-1; the D gene is possibly TRBD1 (5 bases). V lost 0 bases and J lost 1, with 12 bases in between. This CDR3 is 16 amino acids long. Germline V gene sequence: CDR1 ENHRY, CDR2 SYGVKD. The CDR3 DNA is TGTGCCATCAGTGAGTCCGGGTCAGGGACGAACACTGAAGCTTTCTTT. Translation gives CAISESGSGTNTEAFF.

This chain connects TRBV5-6 to TRBJ1-6; the D is unclear. The germline CDR1 and CDR2 sequences are SGHDT and YYEEEE. The V gene lost 0 bases and the J gene lost 3 bases, with 1 base spanning the gap. This CDR3 has 13 residues. The CDR3 bases are TGTGCCAGCAGCTTGGGCTATAATTCACCCCTCCACTTT. Translated, it gives CASSLGYNSPLHF.

This chain uses TRBV19 with TRBJ1-5; D gene uncertain. Deletions cut 2 bases from V and 0 bases from J, with 5 bases between. The CDR3 sequence is 14 residues long. Looked up from germline, CDR1 is LNHDA and CDR2 is SQIVND (reference sequence). The CDR3 nucleotides are TGTGCCAGTAGTATACCGACTAGCAATCAGCCCCAGCATTTT. Translating it yields CASSIPTSNQPQHF. The variable domain in full, completed from reference TRBV19 and TRBJ1-5, reads DGGITQSPKYLFRKEGQNVTLSCEQNLNHDAMYWYRQDPGQGLRLIYYSQIVNDFQKGDIAEGYSVSREKKESFPLTVTSAQKNPTAFYLCASSIPTSNQPQHFGDGTRLSIL.

Only a few counts were recorded for this clone. The chain carries TRBV9 and TRBJ1-5; 7 nucleotides line up with TRBD1. Germline CDR1 SGDLS, CDR2 YYNGEE. The CDR3 spans 15 residues. Unmatched junction bases numbered 5, after V lost 4 bases and J lost 1 base. CDR3 region: CASSPRGLSNQPQHF. DNA of the CDR3: TGTGCCAGCAGCCCAAGGGGGCTGAGCAATCAGCCCCAGCATTTT. The whole variable domain, remainder taken from reference TRBV9 and TRBJ1-5, is DSGVTQTPKHLITATGQRVTLRCSPRSGDLSVYWYQQSLDQGLQFLIQYYNGEERAKGNILERFSAQQFPDLHSELNLSSLELGDSALYFCASSPRGLSNQPQHFGDGTRLSIL.

The V and J genes are TRBV30 and TRBJ2-3; D is unclear. Germline CDR1 is GTSNPN and CDR2 is SVGIG (reference sequence). V was trimmed by 3 bases and J by 10 bases, leaving 14 bases between them. The CDR3 totals 12 residues. This chain's CDR3 is CAWRDGNLAQYF. In DNA form, the CDR3 reads TGTGCCTGGAGGGACGGCAACCTTGCGCAGTATTTT.

The V gene is TRBV25-1, the J gene TRBJ1-6, with 10 nucleotides matching TRBD1. The germline CDR1 and CDR2 sequences are MGHDK and SYGVNS. Trimming at V came to 4 bases and at J to 7 bases, leaving 4 bases not matched to a gene. The CDR3 runs 15 residues. The CDR3 nucleotides read TGTGCCAGCAGTGGACAGGGGGCGCGGAATTCACCCCTCCACTTT. It yields the protein CASSGQGARNSPLHF.